This TCR beta chain was obtained from a study of blood T cell repertoires in COVID-19. The CDR3 is 16 residues long. CDR1 is MNHEY, CDR2 SMNVEV, per germline (reference sequence). Trimming took 1 base from V and 5 from J; bases not matched to a gene: 6. As processed by the authors: Reference gene primer amplification gave nucleated cell count estimates. Sequencing was performed with immunoSEQ multiplex PCR; in TCRdb, only in-frame clones are kept and a portion is missing. V and J calls and clone size are copied from that table; D and trimming were computed from the DNA. The sample records 150,000 to 200,000 clones, approximately 90% being singletons.

Specimen: peripheral blood. The chain carries TRBV27 and TRBJ2-1, with 9 bases that match TRBD2. The sequence came from a woman aged 30 to 39 with active or convalescent COVID-19. Written as DNA, the CDR3 is TGTGCCAGCAGTTTATTCCCTAGCGGGGAGGACAATGAGCAGTTCTTC. Residues: CASSLFPSGEDNEQFF.